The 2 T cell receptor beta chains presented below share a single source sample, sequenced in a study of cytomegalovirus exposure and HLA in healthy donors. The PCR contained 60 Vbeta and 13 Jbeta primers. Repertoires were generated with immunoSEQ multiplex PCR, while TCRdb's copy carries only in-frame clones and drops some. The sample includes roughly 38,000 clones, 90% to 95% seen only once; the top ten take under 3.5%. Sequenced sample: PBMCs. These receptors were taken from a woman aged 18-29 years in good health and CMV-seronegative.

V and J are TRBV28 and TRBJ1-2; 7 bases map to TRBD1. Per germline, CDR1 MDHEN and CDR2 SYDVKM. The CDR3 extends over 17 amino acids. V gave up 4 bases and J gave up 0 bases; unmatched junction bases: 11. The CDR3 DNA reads TGTGCCAGCAGTTCCTCCTCGACAGGGTCCGCTAACTATGGCTACACCTTC. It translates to CASSSSSTGSANYGYTF.

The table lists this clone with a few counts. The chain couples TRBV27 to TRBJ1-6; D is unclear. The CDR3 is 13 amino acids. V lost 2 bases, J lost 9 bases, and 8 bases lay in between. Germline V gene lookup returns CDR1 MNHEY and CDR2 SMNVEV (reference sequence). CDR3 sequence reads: CASSLGSGSPLHF. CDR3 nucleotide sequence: TGTGCCAGCAGTTTAGGGAGCGGTTCACCCCTCCACTTT.